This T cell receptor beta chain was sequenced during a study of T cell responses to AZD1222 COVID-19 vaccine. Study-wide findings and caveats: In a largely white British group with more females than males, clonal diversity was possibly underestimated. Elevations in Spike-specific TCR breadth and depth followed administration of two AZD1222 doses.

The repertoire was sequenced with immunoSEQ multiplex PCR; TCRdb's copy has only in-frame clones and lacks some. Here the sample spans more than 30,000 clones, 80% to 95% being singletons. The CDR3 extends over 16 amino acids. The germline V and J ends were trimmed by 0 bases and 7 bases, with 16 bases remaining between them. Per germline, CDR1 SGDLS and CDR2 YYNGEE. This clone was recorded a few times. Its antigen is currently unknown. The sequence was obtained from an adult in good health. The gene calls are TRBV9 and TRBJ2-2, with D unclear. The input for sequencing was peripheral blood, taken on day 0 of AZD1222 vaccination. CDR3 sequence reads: CASSVAQAVPDGELFF. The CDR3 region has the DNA TGTGCCAGCAGCGTAGCGCAGGCAGTTCCTGACGGGGAGCTGTTTTTT.